The table lists the clone carrying this TCR beta chain with a few counts. Its antigen is currently unknown. The data originate from a study of naive and memory T cell subsets. Four subsets defined by CD45RA and CD27 were sorted after CD3, CD4, CD8 and live/dead staining. The beta constant-region primer was an equimolar mix of two oligonucleotides covering TRBC1 and TRBC2. TCRdb fed the UMI-ligation and nested PCR reads into MiXCR, producing one record per CDR3 protein. The table lists 140,000 to 150,000 distinct CDR3 sequences, over 15% of them singletons, with about 0.13% in the top ten. The CDR3 length is 14 residues. Trimming took off 4 bases at V and 2 bases at J, with 12 bases between the two ends. The germline V gene encodes CDR1 SGHTA and CDR2 FQGNSA. Study-wide results and caveats: Diversity fell and Gini index rose from naive through CM, EM, EMRA.

The material sequenced was naive CD4+ T cells from blood. The receptor comes from a human donor in good health. V is TRBV7-2 and J is TRBJ2-7; a possible D gene is TRBD2 (5 bases). The CDR3 loop is CASSSPGVAYEQYF. In nucleotides, the CDR3 is TGTGCCAGCAGCTCCCCCGGGGTAGCCTACGAGCAGTACTTC.